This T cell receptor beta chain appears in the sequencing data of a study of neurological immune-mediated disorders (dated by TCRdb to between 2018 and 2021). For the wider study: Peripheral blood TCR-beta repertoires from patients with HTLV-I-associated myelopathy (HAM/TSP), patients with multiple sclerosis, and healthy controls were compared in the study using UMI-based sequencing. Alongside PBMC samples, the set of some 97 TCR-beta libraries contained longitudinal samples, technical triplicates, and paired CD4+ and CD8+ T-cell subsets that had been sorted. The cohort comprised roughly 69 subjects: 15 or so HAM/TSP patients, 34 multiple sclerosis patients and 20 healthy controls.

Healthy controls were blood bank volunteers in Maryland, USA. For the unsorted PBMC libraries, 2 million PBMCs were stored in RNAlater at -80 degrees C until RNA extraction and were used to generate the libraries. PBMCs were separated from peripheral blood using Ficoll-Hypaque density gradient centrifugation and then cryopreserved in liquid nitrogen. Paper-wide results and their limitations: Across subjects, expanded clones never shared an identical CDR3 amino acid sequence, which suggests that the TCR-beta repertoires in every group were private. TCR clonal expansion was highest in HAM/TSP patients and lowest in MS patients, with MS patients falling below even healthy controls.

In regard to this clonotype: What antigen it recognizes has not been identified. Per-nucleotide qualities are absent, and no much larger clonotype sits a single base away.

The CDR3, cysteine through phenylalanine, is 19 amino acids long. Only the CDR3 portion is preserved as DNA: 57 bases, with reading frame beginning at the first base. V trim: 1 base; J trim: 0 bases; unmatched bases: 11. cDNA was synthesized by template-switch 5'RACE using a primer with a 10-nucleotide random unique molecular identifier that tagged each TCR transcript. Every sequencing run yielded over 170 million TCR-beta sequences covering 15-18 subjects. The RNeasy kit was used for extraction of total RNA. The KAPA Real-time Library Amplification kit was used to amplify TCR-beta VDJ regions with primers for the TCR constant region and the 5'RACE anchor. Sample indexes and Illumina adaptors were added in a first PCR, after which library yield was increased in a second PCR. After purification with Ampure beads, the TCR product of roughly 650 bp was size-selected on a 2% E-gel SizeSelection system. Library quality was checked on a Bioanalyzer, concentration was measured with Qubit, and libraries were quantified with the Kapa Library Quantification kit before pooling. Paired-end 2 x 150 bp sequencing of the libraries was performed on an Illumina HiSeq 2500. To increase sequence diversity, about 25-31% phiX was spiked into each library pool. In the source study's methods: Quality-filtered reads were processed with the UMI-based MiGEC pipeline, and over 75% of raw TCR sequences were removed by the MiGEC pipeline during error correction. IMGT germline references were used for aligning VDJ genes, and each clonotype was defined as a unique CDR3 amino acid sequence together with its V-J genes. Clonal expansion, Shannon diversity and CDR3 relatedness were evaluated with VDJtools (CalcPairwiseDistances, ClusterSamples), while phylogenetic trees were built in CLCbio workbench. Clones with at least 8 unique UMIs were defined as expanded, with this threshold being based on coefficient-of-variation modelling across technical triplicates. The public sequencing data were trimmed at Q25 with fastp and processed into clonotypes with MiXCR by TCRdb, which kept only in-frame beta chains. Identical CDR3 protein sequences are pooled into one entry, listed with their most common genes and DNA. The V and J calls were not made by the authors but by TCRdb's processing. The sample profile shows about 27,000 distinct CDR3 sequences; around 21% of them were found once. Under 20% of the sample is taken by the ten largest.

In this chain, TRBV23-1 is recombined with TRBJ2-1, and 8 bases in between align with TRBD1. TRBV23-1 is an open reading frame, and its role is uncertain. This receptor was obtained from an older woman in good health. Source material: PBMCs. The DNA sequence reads TGCGCCAGCAGTCAATGGCTTCTACAGGGGGGCCGCTCCTACAATGAGCAGTTCTTC. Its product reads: CASSQWLLQGGRSYNEQFF.